This T cell receptor (beta chain) was identified during a study of PD-1 blockade in classical Hodgkin lymphoma. The CDR3 totals 16 residues. Germline CDR1 reads MNHNS; CDR2 reads SASEGT. V gave up 2 bases and J gave up 0 bases, with 12 bases separating them. Sequenced by immunoSEQ multiplex PCR; TCRdb stores in-frame clones only, minus some. This table has 28,000 or so clones, about 67% appearing once. With no exception, relapse followed autologous stem cell transplantation in all patients, and brentuximab vedotin exposure varied. The genes are TRBV6-1 and TRBJ2-3, with D hard to call. This clonotype was sampled from a human donor with classical Hodgkin lymphoma. The sequenced sample was peripheral blood mononuclear cells (PBMCs), obtained before the second cycle of nivolumab. The CDR3 DNA follows: TGTGCCAGCAGTGAATTCTTTGGCACTAGCACAGATACGCAGTATTTT. Translated: CASSEFFGTSTDTQYF.